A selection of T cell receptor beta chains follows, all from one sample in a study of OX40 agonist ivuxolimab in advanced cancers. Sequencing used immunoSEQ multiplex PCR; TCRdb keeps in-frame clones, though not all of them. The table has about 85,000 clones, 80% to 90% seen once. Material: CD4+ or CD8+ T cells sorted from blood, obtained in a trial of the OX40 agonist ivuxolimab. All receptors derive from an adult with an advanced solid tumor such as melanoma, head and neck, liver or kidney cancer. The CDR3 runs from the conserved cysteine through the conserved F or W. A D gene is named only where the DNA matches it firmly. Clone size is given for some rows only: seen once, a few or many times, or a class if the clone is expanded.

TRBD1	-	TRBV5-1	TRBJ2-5	CASSKGQALQETQYF	TGCGCCAGCAGCAAAGGACAGGCCTTACAAGAGACCCAGTACTTC
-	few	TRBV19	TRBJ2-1	CASSIDGGGEQFF	TGTGCCAGTAGTATAGATGGGGGTGGGGAGCAGTTCTTC
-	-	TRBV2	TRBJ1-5	CASSDGRGDQPQHF	TGTGCCAGCAGTGACGGCAGGGGAGATCAGCCCCAGCATTTT
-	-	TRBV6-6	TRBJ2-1	CASSYGETPPYNEQFF	TGTGCCAGCAGTTACGGGGAGACCCCCCCCTACAATGAGCAGTTCTTC
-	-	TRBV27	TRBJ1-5	CASSLGRDLGGNQPQHF	TGTGCCAGCAGTTTGGGTAGGGATCTCGGGGGCAATCAGCCCCAGCATTTT
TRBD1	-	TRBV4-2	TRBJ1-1	CASSHPAQGANTEAFF	TGTGCCAGCAGCCACCCCGCACAGGGGGCGAACACTGAAGCTTTCTTT
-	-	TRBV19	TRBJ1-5	CASSGRATQPQHF	TGTGCCAGTAGTGGCAGGGCAACCCAGCCCCAGCATTTT
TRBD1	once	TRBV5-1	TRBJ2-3	CASSDAQGADTQYF	TGCGCCAGCAGCGACGCGCAGGGGGCAGATACGCAGTATTTT
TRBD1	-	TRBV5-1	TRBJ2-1	CASSLAGTGSDNEQFF	TGCGCCAGCAGCTTGGCCGGGACAGGGAGTGATAATGAGCAGTTCTTC
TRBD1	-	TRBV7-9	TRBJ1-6	CASSQRDRGVGSPLHF	TGTGCCAGCAGCCAAAGGGACAGGGGAGTCGGTTCACCCCTCCACTTT
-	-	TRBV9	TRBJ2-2	CASSVGLLLVGNTGELFF	TGTGCCAGCAGCGTAGGGCTGCTATTAGTGGGAAACACCGGGGAGCTGTTTTTT
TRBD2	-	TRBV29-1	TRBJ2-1	CSVAMGLAGGTKQFF	TGCAGCGTCGCGATGGGACTAGCGGGGGGAACTAAGCAGTTCTTC
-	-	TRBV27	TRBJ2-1	CASRRGVGYNEQFF	TGTGCCAGCAGACGCGGGGTCGGGTACAATGAGCAGTTCTTC
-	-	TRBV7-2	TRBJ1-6	CASSLAGGTAYNSPLHF	TGTGCCAGCAGCTTAGCGGGGGGGACGGCCTATAATTCACCCCTCCACTTT
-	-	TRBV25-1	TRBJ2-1	CASVPVREYNEQFF	TGTGCCAGCGTCCCAGTCCGAGAATACAATGAGCAGTTCTTC
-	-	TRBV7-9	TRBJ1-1	CASSRPGSRNTEAFF	TGTGCCAGCAGCAGACCAGGGAGCCGGAACACTGAAGCTTTCTTT
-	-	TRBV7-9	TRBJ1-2	CASSQELPLLHYTF	TGTGCCAGCAGCCAGGAGCTCCCCCTTCTCCACTACACCTTC
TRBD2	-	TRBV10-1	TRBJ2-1	CASSESKASGGPHNEQFF	TGCGCCAGCAGTGAGTCGAAGGCTAGCGGGGGGCCTCACAATGAGCAGTTCTTC
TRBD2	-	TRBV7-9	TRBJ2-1	CASSPGRSSYNEQFF	TGTGCCAGCAGCCCCGGGAGGAGCTCCTACAATGAGCAGTTCTTC
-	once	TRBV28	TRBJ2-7	CASSSTFMNAGHEQYF	TGTGCCAGCAGTTCAACATTCATGAACGCAGGCCACGAGCAGTACTTC
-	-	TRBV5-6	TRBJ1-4	CASRYRGANEKLFF	TGTGCCAGCCGGTACAGAGGAGCGAATGAAAAACTGTTTTTT
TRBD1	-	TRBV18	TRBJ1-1	CASSPDRGAFF	TGTGCCAGCTCACCGGACAGGGGGGCTTTCTTT
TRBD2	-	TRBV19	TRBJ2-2	CASNNIAGEDTGELFF	TGTGCCAGTAATAATATCGCGGGAGAGGACACCGGGGAGCTGTTTTTT
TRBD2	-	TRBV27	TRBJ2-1	CASSLLLAGKENEQFF	TGTGCCAGCAGTCTCCTACTAGCGGGAAAGGAAAATGAGCAGTTCTTC
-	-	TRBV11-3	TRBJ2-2	CASSPEFGELFF	TGTGCCAGCAGCCCTGAATTCGGGGAGCTGTTTTTT
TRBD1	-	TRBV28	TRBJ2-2	CASRPRTGTGVTGELFF	TGTGCCAGCAGACCCCGGACCGGGACAGGGGTCACCGGGGAGCTGTTTTTT
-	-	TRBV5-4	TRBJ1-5	CASSLAGTQPQHF	TGTGCCAGCAGCTTGGCAGGGACTCAGCCCCAGCATTTT
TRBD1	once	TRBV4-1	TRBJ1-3	CASTEDRGPGNTIYF	TGCGCCAGCACCGAAGACAGGGGGCCTGGAAACACCATATATTTT
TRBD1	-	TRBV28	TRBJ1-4	CASSLLGQDEKLFF	TGTGCCAGCAGTCTTTTGGGACAGGATGAAAAACTGTTTTTT
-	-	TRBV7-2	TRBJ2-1	CASSLGGWVTRRDNEQFF	TGTGCCAGCAGCTTAGGAGGTTGGGTGACAAGAAGGGACAATGAGCAGTTCTTC
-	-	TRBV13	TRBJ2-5	CASSPWGGDQETQYF	TGTGCCAGCAGCCCCTGGGGCGGGGACCAAGAGACCCAGTACTTC
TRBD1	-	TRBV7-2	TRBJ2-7	CASSLTIPGTGAYEQYF	TGTGCCAGCAGTTTAACTATCCCCGGGACAGGGGCCTACGAGCAGTACTTC
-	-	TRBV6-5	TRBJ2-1	CASRMEPPPYNEQFF	TGTGCCAGCAGGATGGAGCCCCCCCCTTACAATGAGCAGTTCTTC
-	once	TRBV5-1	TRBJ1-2	CASAPELAVGSYGYTF	TGCGCCAGCGCCCCGGAGCTTGCAGTCGGCTCCTATGGCTACACCTTC
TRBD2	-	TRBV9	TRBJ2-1	CASSVVGRAEAGAYNEQFF	TGTGCCAGCAGCGTAGTTGGCAGGGCGGAAGCGGGAGCGTACAATGAGCAGTTCTTC
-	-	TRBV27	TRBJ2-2	CASSFGQNGELFF	TGTGCCAGCAGTTTCGGGCAGAACGGGGAGCTGTTTTTT
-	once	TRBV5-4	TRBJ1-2	CASSLAGRLSRGYTF	TGTGCCAGCAGCTTGGCGGGACGGCTTTCTCGTGGCTACACCTTC
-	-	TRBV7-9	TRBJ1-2	CASSLGYREGPYGYTF	TGTGCCAGCAGCTTAGGGTATCGGGAGGGGCCCTATGGCTACACCTTC
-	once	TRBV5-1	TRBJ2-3	CASSLEGSTDTQYF	TGCGCCAGCAGCTTAGAGGGGAGCACAGATACGCAGTATTTT
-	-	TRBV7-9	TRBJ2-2	CASSVGGSVAGELFF	TGTGCCAGCAGCGTAGGGGGTAGCGTTGCCGGGGAGCTGTTTTTT
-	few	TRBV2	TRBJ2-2	CASSAAQGYTGELFF	TGTGCCAGCAGTGCGGCACAGGGATACACCGGGGAGCTGTTTTTT
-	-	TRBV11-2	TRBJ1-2	CASSLGRVGSVLNYGYTF	TGTGCCAGCAGCTTAGGGAGAGTGGGGTCCGTACTTAACTATGGCTACACCTTC
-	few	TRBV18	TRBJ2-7	CASSPPGVSYEQYF	TGTGCCAGCTCACCCCCCGGAGTCTCCTACGAGCAGTACTTC
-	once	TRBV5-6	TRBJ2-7	CASSLDSLLYEQYF	TGTGCCAGCAGCCTGGACAGTTTACTCTACGAGCAGTACTTC
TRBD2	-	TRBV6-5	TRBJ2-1	CASSYPLLAGGHEQFF	TGTGCCAGCAGTTACCCTCTTCTAGCGGGGGGGCATGAGCAGTTCTTC
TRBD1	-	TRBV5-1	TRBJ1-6	CASSLGPTGENNSPLHF	TGCGCCAGCAGCTTGGGGCCCACAGGGGAGAATAATTCACCCCTCCACTTT
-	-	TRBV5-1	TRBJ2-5	CASSLGGVEGQETQYF	TGCGCCAGCAGCTTGGGTGGCGTTGAAGGACAAGAGACCCAGTACTTC
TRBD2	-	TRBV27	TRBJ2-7	CASSRLAAYEQYF	TGTGCCAGCAGTCGACTAGCGGCCTACGAGCAGTACTTC
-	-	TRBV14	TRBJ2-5	CASRDRQETQYF	TGTGCCAGCAGGGATAGACAAGAGACCCAGTACTTC
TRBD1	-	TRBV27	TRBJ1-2	CASSPKGQGVGYGYTF	TGTGCCAGCAGTCCCAAGGGACAGGGGGTGGGTTATGGCTACACCTTC
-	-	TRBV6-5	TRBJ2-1	CASSPEWGEQFF	TGTGCCAGCAGTCCGGAGTGGGGTGAGCAGTTCTTC
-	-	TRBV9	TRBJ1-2	CASSVGEGLGYGYTF	TGTGCCAGCAGCGTAGGAGAGGGCTTGGGTTATGGCTACACCTTC
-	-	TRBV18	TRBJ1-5	CASSPGSSNQPQHF	TGTGCCAGCTCACCGGGCAGCTCCAATCAGCCCCAGCATTTT
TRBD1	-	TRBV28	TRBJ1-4	CASSPGQGWEKLFF	TGTGCCAGCAGTCCGGGACAGGGTTGGGAAAAACTGTTTTTT
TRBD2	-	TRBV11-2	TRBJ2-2	CASSLLTSGNTGELFF	TGTGCCAGCAGCTTGTTGACTAGCGGAAACACCGGGGAGCTGTTTTTT